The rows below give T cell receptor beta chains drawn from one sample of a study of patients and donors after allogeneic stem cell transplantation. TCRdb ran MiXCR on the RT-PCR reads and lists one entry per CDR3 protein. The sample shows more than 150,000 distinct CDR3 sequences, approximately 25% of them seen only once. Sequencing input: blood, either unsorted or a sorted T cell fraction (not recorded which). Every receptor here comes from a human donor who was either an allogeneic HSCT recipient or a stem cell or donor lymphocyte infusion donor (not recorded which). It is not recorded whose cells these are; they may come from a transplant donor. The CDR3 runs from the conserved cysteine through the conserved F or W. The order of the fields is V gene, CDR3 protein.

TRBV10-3	CAITDRVKDNEQFF
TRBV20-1	CSAREGYFYGYTF
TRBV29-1	CSVEGTEAFF
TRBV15	CATSGQDNHPQHF
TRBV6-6	CASSLHRTYEQYF
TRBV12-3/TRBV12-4	CASRAGPNTGELFF
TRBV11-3	CASSLDQGGSSYNSPLHF
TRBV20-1	CSALQAVFHYNEQFF
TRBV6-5	CASSYSWGSGNTIYF
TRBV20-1	CSASQGSGNTIYF
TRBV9	CASSVDETGGIYEQYF
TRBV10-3	CAISDGEFIEGDIYGYTF
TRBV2	CASSRTGLNTEAFF
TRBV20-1	CSARKDGGYGYTF
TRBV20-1	CSASLLTGRTEAFF